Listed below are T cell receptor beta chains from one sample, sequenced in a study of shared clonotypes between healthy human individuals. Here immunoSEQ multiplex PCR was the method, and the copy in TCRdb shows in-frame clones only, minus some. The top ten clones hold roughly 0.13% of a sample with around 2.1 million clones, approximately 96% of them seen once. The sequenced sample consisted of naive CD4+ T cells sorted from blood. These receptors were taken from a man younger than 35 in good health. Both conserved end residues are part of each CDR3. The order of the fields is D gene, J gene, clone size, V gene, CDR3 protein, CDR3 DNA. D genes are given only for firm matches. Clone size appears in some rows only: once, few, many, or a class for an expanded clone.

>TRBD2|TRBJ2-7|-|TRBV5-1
CASSQVSGPSYEQYF
TGCGCCAGCAGCCAGGTTAGCGGGCCATCCTACGAGCAGTACTTC
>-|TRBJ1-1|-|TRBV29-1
CSVDNRNTEAFF
TGCAGCGTTGATAATAGGAACACTGAAGCTTTCTTT
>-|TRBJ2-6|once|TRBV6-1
CASSAGRTSGANVLTF
TGTGCCAGCAGTGCCGGACGGACCTCTGGGGCCAACGTCCTGACTTTC
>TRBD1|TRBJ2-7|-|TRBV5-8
CASSLAQGAKVYF
TGTGCCAGCAGCTTGGCGCAGGGGGCGAAAGTGTACTTC
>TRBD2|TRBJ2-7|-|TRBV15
CATSSGLAPARQYF
TGTGCCACCAGTTCGGGACTAGCGCCAGCGCGGCAGTACTTC
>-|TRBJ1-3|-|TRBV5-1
CASSLGGTISGNTIYF
TGCGCCAGCAGCTTGGGGGGTACAATCTCTGGAAACACCATATATTTT
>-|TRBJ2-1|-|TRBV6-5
CASSYGQYNEQFF
TGTGCCAGCAGTTACGGGCAGTACAATGAGCAGTTCTTC
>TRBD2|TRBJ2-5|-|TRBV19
CASSASGLGETQYF
TGTGCCAGTAGTGCTAGCGGTTTAGGAGAGACCCAGTACTTC
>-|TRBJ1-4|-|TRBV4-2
CASSQEGRRATNEKLFF
TGTGCCAGCAGCCAAGAGGGACGGAGAGCAACTAATGAAAAACTGTTTTTT
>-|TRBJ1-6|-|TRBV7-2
CASSPDSSYNSPLHF
TGTGCCAGCAGCCCCGATTCTTCCTATAATTCACCCCTCCACTTT
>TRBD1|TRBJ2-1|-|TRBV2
CASSNDRVFNDEQFF
TGTGCCAGCAGTAACGACAGGGTATTCAACGATGAGCAGTTCTTC
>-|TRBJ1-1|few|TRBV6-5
CASSSGQTNTEAFF
TGTGCCAGCAGTAGCGGACAGACGAACACTGAAGCTTTCTTT
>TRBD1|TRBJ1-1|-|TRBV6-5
CASSYSTGMNTEAFF
TGTGCCAGCAGTTACTCGACAGGGATGAACACTGAAGCTTTCTTT
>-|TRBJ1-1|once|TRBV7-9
CASSLGTANTEAFF
TGTGCCAGCAGCCTGGGGACGGCGAACACTGAAGCTTTCTTT
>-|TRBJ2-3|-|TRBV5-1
CASSLGVPLGGTDTQYF
TGCGCCAGCAGCTTGGGTGTGCCCCTTGGAGGTACAGATACGCAGTATTTT
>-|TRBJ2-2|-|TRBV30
CAWSQILDTGELFF
TGTGCCTGGAGTCAGATTTTAGACACCGGGGAGCTGTTTTTT
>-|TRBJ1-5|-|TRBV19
CASSMVRGAGNQPQHF
TGTGCCAGTAGTATGGTGCGAGGGGCAGGCAATCAGCCCCAGCATTTT
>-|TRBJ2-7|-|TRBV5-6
CASSPQGVEQYF
TGTGCCAGCAGCCCGCAGGGTGTGGAGCAGTACTTC
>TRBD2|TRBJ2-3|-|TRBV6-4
CASSSSGSADTQYF
TGTGCCAGCAGTAGTAGCGGGAGCGCAGATACGCAGTATTTT
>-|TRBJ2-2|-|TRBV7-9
CASSLAPSSTGELFF
TGTGCCAGCAGCTTAGCGCCTAGCTCCACCGGGGAGCTGTTTTTT
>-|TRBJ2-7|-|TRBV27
CASSFQGPVGGNSYEQYF
TGTGCCAGCAGTTTTCAGGGCCCCGTTGGCGGGAACTCCTACGAGCAGTACTTC
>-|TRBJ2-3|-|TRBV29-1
CSVPGTAGPDTQYF
TGCAGCGTCCCCGGGACAGCGGGCCCAGATACGCAGTATTTT
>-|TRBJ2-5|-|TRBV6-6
CASSTGTGFQETQYF
TGTGCCAGCAGCACCGGGACTGGTTTTCAAGAGACCCAGTACTTC
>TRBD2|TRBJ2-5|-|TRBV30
CAWSVGLAGGGQETQYF
TGTGCCTGGAGTGTAGGACTAGCGGGAGGAGGGCAAGAGACCCAGTACTTC
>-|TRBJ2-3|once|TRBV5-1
CASRPDSSSTDTQYF
TGCGCCAGCAGACCTGACAGTTCTTCCACAGATACGCAGTATTTT
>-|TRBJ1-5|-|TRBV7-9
CASSLSETNQPQHF
TGTGCCAGCAGCTTATCGGAAACCAATCAGCCCCAGCATTTT
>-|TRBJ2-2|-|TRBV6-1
CASSEQATVLGELFF
TGTGCCAGCAGTGAACAAGCGACAGTACTCGGGGAGCTGTTTTTT
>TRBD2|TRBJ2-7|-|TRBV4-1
CASSRTSGTYEQYF
TGCGCCAGCAGCCGAACTAGCGGTACCTACGAGCAGTACTTC
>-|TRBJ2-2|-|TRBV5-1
CASSLEGTNTGELFF
TGCGCCAGCAGCTTGGAAGGGACCAACACCGGGGAGCTGTTTTTT
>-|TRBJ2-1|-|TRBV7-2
CASSLAAGSSIYNEQFF
TGTGCCAGCAGCTTAGCGGCAGGGAGCTCGATTTATAATGAGCAGTTCTTC
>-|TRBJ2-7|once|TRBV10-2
CASSESSLLSYEQYF
TGCGCCAGCAGTGAGTCGTCCTTGCTCTCCTACGAGCAGTACTTC
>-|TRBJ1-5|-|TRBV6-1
CASSSTGYSNQPQHF
TGTGCCAGCAGCTCGACGGGATATAGCAATCAGCCCCAGCATTTT
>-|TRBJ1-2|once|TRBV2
CASSAQGYGYTF
TGTGCCAGCAGTGCCCAGGGATATGGCTACACCTTC
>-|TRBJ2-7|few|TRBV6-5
CASSYRASYEQYF
TGTGCCAGCAGTTACCGGGCCTCCTACGAGCAGTACTTC
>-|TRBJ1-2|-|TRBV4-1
CASSREGTLGTYGYTF
TGCGCCAGCAGCCGAGAAGGGACGCTGGGTACTTATGGCTACACCTTC
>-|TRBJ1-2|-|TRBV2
CASSAQGGNYGYTF
TGTGCCAGCAGTGCCCAGGGTGGGAACTATGGCTACACCTTC
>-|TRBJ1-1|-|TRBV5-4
CASSGELNTEAFF
TGTGCCAGCAGCGGGGAGCTGAACACTGAAGCTTTCTTT
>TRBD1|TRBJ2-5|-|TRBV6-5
CASSSDRGPYQETQYF
TGTGCCAGCAGTTCCGACAGGGGACCGTACCAAGAGACCCAGTACTTC
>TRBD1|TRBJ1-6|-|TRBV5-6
CASSLGTGGSYNSPLHF
TGTGCCAGCAGCCTCGGGACAGGGGGTTCCTATAATTCACCCCTCCACTTT
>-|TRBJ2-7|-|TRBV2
CASSEGGFVYEQYF
TGTGCCAGCAGTGAAGGGGGGTTCGTCTACGAGCAGTACTTC
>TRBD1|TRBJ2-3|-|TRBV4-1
CASSTQGVGTDTQYF
TGCGCCAGCAGCACACAGGGGGTGGGGACAGATACGCAGTATTTT
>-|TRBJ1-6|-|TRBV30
CAWSSQGSSYNSPLHF
TGTGCCTGGAGTTCCCAGGGAAGCTCCTATAATTCACCCCTCCACTTT
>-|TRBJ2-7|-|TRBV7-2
CASSVRTPLEQYF
TGTGCCAGCAGCGTACGGACACCCCTGGAGCAGTACTTC
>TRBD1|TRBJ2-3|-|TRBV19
CASSTGQVTDTQYF
TGTGCCAGTAGTACGGGACAGGTCACAGATACGCAGTATTTT
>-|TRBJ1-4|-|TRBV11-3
CASSQGGGTNEKLFF
TGTGCCAGCAGCCAGGGAGGAGGCACTAATGAAAAACTGTTTTTT
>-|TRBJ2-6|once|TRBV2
CASSELRQLLANVLTF
TGTGCCAGCAGTGAACTACGACAACTCTTGGCCAACGTCCTGACTTTC
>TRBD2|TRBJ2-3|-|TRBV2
CASSGAGVPTDTQYF
TGTGCCAGCAGTGGAGCGGGAGTACCCACAGATACGCAGTATTTT
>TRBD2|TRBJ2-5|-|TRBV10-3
CATSSGIEETQYF
TGTGCCACCTCTAGCGGGATAGAAGAGACCCAGTACTTC
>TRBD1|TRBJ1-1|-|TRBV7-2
CASSTYRGVGTEAFF
TGTGCCAGCAGCACGTACAGGGGAGTGGGCACTGAAGCTTTCTTT
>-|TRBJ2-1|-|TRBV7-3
CASSLSGLVYNEQFF
TGTGCCAGCAGCTTATCGGGACTTGTATACAATGAGCAGTTCTTC
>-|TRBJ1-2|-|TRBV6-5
CASSFRGSGYTF
TGTGCCAGCAGTTTTCGGGGTTCTGGCTACACCTTC
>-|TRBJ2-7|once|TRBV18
CASSSPPDGLYEQYF
TGTGCCAGCTCATCCCCACCGGACGGCCTCTACGAGCAGTACTTC
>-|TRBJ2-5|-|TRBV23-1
CASSQRSEQETQYF
TGCGCCAGCAGTCAACGGAGTGAGCAAGAGACCCAGTACTTC